Given below is one T cell receptor (beta chain) in context. Antigen specificity is unknown. These data are taken from a study of identical twins. Points from the study as a whole: The presence of invariant MAIT and iNKT cells could partly confound analyses of zero-insertion sequences.

CDR3 length equals 15 residues. The germline V gene encodes CDR1 SGHDN and CDR2 FVKESK. With 7 bases removed from V and 0 bases from J, the gap between germline ends came to 13 bases. TCRdb recomputed calls from the 5' RACE reads with MiXCR, one row per CDR3 protein. This sample has approximately 220,000 distinct CDR3 sequences, with 7.5% found just once. Another study also made use of these data, one on yellow fever vaccine responses in identical twins.

The sequence was obtained from a woman aged 18 to 35 in good health. This chain links TRBV14 with TRBJ2-1, with unresolved D. Sequencing input: CD8+ T cells sorted from blood. This CDR3 is CASTEDESSYNEQFF. The CDR3 DNA reads as TGTGCCAGCACTGAGGACGAGAGCTCCTACAATGAGCAGTTCTTC.